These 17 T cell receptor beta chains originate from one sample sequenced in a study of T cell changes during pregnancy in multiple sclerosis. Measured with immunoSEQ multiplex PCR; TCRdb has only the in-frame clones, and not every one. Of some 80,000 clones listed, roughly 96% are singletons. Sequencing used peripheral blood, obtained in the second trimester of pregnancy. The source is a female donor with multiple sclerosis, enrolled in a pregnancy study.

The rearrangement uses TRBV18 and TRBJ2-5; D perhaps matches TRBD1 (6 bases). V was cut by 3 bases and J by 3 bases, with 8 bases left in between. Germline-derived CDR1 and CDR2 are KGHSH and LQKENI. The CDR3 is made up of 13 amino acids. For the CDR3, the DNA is TGTGCCAGCTCACCGGGGACAAAAGAGACCCAGTACTTC. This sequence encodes CASSPGTKETQYF.

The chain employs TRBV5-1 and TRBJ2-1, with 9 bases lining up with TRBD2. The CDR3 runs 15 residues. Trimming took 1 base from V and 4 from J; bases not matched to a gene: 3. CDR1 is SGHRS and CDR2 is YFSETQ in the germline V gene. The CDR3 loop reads CASSLTLAGYNEQFF. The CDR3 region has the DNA TGCGCCAGCAGCTTGACCCTAGCGGGATACAATGAGCAGTTCTTC. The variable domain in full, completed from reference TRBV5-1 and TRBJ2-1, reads KAGVTQTPRYLIKTRGQQVTLSCSPISGHRSVSWYQQTPGQGLQFLFEYFSETQRNKGNFPGRFSGRQFSNSRSEMNVSTLELGDSALYLCASSLTLAGYNEQFFGPGTRLTVL.

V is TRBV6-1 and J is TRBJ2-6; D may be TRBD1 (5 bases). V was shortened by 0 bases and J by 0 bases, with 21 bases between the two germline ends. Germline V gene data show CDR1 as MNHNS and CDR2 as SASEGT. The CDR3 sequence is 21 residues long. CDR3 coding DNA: TGTGCCAGCAGTGAAGCGCTTTTTTCAGGGCGGCTTAGCTCTGGGGCCAACGTCCTGACTTTC. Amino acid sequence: CASSEALFSGRLSSGANVLTF.

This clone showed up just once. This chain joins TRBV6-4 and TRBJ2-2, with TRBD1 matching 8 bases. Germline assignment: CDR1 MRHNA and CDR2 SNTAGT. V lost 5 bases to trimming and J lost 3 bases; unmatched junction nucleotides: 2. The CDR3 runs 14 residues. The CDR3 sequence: CASSQGAYTGELFF. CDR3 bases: TGTGCCAGCAGTCAGGGGGCTTACACCGGGGAGCTGTTTTTT.

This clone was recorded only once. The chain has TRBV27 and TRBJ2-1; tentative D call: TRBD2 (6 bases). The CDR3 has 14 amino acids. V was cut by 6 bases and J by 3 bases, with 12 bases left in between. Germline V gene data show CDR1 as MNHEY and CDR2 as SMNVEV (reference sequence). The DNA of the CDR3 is TGTGCCAGCAGCCGAGCTAGCGTCTACAATGAGCAGTTCTTC. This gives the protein CASSRASVYNEQFF.

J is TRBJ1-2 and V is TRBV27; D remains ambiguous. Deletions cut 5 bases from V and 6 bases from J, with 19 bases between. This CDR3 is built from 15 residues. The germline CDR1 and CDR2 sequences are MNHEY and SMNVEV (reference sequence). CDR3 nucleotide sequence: TGTGCCAGCAGTCCTACCCCGGAAGTGAGGGATGGCTACACCTTC. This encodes CASSPTPEVRDGYTF.

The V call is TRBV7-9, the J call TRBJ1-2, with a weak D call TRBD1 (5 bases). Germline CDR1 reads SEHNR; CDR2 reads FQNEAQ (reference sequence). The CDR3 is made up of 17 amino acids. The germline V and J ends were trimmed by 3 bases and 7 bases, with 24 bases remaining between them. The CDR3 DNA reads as TGTGCCAGCAGCTTCCAAGGTGGAGGGAGGGGCGAAACTGGCTACACCTTC. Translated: CASSFQGGGRGETGYTF. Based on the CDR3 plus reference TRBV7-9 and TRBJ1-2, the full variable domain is DTGVSQNPRHKITKRGQNVTFRCDPISEHNRLYWYRQTLGQGPEFLTYFQNEAQLEKSRLLSDRFSAERPKGSFSTLEIQRTEQGDSAMYLCASSFQGGGRGETGYTFGSGTRLTVV.

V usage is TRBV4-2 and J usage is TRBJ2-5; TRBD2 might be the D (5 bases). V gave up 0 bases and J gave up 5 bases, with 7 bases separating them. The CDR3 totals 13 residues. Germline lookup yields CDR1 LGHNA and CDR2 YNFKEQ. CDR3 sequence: CASSQEGVETQYF. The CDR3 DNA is TGTGCCAGCAGCCAAGAGGGAGTGGAGACCCAGTACTTC.

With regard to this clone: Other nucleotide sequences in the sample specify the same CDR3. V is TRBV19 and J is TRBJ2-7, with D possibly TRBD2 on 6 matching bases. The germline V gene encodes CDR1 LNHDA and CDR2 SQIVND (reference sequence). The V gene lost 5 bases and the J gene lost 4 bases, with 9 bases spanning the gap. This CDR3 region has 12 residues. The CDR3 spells CASSPGVYEQYF. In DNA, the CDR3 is TGTGCCAGTAGTCCGGGGGTTTACGAGCAGTACTTC. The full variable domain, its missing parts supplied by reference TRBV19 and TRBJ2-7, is DGGITQSPKYLFRKEGQNVTLSCEQNLNHDAMYWYRQDPGQGLRLIYYSQIVNDFQKGDIAEGYSVSREKKESFPLTVTSAQKNPTAFYLCASSPGVYEQYFGPGTRLTVT.

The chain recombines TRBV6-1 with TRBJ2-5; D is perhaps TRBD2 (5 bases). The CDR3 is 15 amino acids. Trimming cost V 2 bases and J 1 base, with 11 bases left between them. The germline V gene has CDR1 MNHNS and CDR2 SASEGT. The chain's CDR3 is CASSERSRGQETQYF. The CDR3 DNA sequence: TGTGCCAGCAGTGAAAGGTCCCGGGGCCAAGAGACCCAGTACTTC.

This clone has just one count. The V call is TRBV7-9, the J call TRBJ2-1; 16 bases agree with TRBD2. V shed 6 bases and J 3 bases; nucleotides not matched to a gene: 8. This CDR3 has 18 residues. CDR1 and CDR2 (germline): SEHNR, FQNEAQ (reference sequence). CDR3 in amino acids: CASSSGTSGRAYYNEQFF. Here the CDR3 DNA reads TGTGCCAGCAGTTCCGGGACTAGCGGGAGGGCCTACTACAATGAGCAGTTCTTC.

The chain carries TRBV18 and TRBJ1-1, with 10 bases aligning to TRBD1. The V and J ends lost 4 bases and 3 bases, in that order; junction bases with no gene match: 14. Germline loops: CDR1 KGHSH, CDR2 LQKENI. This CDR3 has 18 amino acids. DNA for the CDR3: TGTGCCAGCTCACTAACGACAGGGGGCGCAGGGCGGGACACTGAAGCTTTCTTT. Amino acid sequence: CASSLTTGGAGRDTEAFF.

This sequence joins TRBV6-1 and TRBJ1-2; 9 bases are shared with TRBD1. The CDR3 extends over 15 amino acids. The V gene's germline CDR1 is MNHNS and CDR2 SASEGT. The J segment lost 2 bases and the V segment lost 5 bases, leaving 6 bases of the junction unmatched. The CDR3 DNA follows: TGTGCCAGCAGTTCCCGGGACAGGGTCAACTATGGCTACACCTTC. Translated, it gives CASSSRDRVNYGYTF.

The CDR3 sequence: CASSPTGNNQPQHF. In DNA, the CDR3 is TGCGCCAGCAGCCCCACAGGGAACAATCAGCCCCAGCATTTT. The rearrangement uses TRBV5-1 and TRBJ1-5, with D perhaps TRBD1 (6 bases). The V and J ends lost 4 bases and 3 bases respectively, with 11 bases between them. CDR1 SGHRS and CDR2 YFSETQ come from the germline V gene. The CDR3 spans 14 residues.

The CDR3 DNA follows: TGTGCCAGCAGCTTAGGCCAGACGTCGGGTGGCTACACCTTC. Protein: CASSLGQTSGGYTF. The V and J genes are TRBV7-9 and TRBJ1-2; no definite D call. The V gene's germline CDR1 is SEHNR and CDR2 FQNEAQ (reference sequence). This CDR3 is 14 amino acids long. V dropped 1 base and J dropped 7 bases, with 13 bases sitting between them.

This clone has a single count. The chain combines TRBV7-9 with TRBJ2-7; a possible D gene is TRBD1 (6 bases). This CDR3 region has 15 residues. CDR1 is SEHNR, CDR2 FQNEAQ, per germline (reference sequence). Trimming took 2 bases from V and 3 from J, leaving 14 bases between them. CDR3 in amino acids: CASSLWTDRSYEQYF. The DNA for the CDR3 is TGTGCCAGCAGCTTATGGACCGACAGGAGCTACGAGCAGTACTTC.

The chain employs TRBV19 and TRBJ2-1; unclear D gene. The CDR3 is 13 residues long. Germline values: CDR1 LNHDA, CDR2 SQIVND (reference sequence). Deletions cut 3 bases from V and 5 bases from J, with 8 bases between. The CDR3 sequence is CASSIGSDNEQFF. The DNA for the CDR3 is TGTGCCAGTAGTATTGGCAGTGACAATGAGCAGTTCTTC.